The 5 T cell receptor beta chains listed next were all sequenced from one sample in a study of CD8+ T cells in alopecia areata. Following RNA extraction, reverse transcription yielded cDNA that acted as the sequencing template. Method: immunoSEQ multiplex PCR; TCRdb's copy keeps in-frame clones and lacks some. Seen here are roughly 14,000 clones, approximately 58% observed once, and the top ten hold nearly 4%. CD25+CD127- cells were sorted from CD4+ cells in roughly 5 patients. The sample taken for sequencing was CD4+ Tregs sorted from blood. These receptors were taken from a human donor with alopecia areata.

CDR3 sequence (DNA): TGTGCCAGCAGCCCATGGCAGTTAGGGACCACCGGGGAGCTGTTTTTT. It is translated as CASSPWQLGTTGELFF. The rearrangement joins TRBV6-6 to TRBJ2-2; either TRBD1 or TRBD2 may supply D (5 bases each). Trimming took 6 bases from V and 4 from J, leaving 18 bases between them. The CDR3 totals 16 residues. CDR1 is MNHNY, CDR2 SVGAGI, per germline (reference sequence).

The rearrangement joins TRBV2 to TRBJ1-5, with a weak D call TRBD1 (5 bases). The CDR3 is 14 amino acids. The V and J ends lost 3 bases and 4 bases respectively, with 10 bases between them. Per the germline V gene, CDR1 is SNHLY and CDR2 is FYNNEI. The CDR3 is CASSDTDINQPQHF. The DNA for the CDR3 is TGTGCCAGCAGTGATACGGACATAAATCAGCCCCAGCATTTT.

This clone occurred once. The junction does not match germline at one end; this may be a read error. The sample contains more than one DNA sequence encoding this CDR3. The J gene is TRBJ1-1, the V gene TRBV7-2, with D hard to call. Germline V gene sequence: CDR1 SGHTA, CDR2 FQGNSA. The CDR3 runs to 17 residues. Written as DNA, the CDR3 is TGTGCCAGCAGCCCCCTCCTTACGGAACAGACGAACACTGAAGCTTTCTTC. It specifies CASSPLLTEQTNTEAFF.

This clone has only a few counts. The chain combines TRBV7-9 with TRBJ2-3, with D maybe TRBD2 (6 bases). Trimming pared 3 bases from V and 0 bases from J, leaving 19 bases between. Germline CDR1 and CDR2: SEHNR and FQNEAQ (reference sequence). CDR3 length: 18 residues. The CDR3 sequence is CASSFTTRNPSSTDTQYF. CDR3 DNA: TGTGCCAGCAGCTTTACGACTAGAAACCCGAGTAGCACAGATACGCAGTATTTT.

The chain has TRBV11-2 and TRBJ2-1; D is unclear. V was cut by 5 bases and J by 15 bases, with 20 bases left in between. Germline CDR1 and CDR2: SGHAT and FQNNGV. This CDR3 is 13 amino acids long. In DNA, the CDR3 is TGTGCCAGCAGCCCAAGATTAGGCGGTCCCGGGTTCTTC. It encodes CASSPRLGGPGFF.